This entry lists 7 T cell receptor beta chains sequenced from one sample in a study of PD-L1 blockade in urothelial cancer. Clones were read by immunoSEQ multiplex PCR, and TCRdb kept only the in-frame ones, dropping some. The repertoire has tens of thousands of clones, 87% of them found once; the top ten carry 5% to 7%. The source was PBMCs, collected around atezolizumab (anti-PD-L1) treatment. Receptors were obtained from a woman aged 70 to 79 with urothelial cancer.

The chain is built from TRBV5-4 and TRBJ1-3, with 11 nucleotides matching TRBD1. J was trimmed by 2 bases and V by 0 bases; bases with no gene match: 1. Germline V gene sequence: CDR1 SGHNT, CDR2 YYREEE (reference sequence). The CDR3 is 16 amino acids. Here the CDR3 reads CASSLAGQGAGNTIYF. The CDR3 bases are TGTGCCAGCAGCTTGGCGGGACAGGGGGCTGGAAACACCATATATTTT. Supplemented by reference TRBV5-4 and TRBJ1-3, the full variable domain reads ETGVTQSPTHLIKTRGQQVTLRCSSQSGHNTVSWYQQALGQGPQFIFQYYREEENGRGNFPPRFSGLQFPNYSSELNVNALELDDSALYLCASSLAGQGAGNTIYFGEGSWLTVV.

This chain links TRBV6-6 with TRBJ2-7, with D unresolved. CDR1 and CDR2 from the germline V gene are MNHNY and SVGAGI (reference sequence). The CDR3 is 11 residues long. Trimming left V 1 base short and J 6 bases short, with 4 bases between. In nucleotides, the CDR3 is TGTGCCAGCAGTTACTACGGCGAGCAGTACTTC. This encodes CASSYYGEQYF.

V and J are TRBV4-1 and TRBJ2-3; 7 nucleotides match TRBD1. This CDR3 is 13 amino acids long. The J segment lost 11 bases and the V segment lost 5 bases, leaving 10 bases of the junction unmatched. Germline CDR1 MGHRA, CDR2 YSYEKL. Here the CDR3 reads CASSDQTGMRQYF. The CDR3 DNA reads as TGCGCCAGCAGCGACCAGACAGGGATGAGGCAGTATTTT.

V gene TRBV19 combines with J gene TRBJ2-7; 7 bases fit TRBD2. This CDR3 is 13 amino acids long. Germline trimming cut 5 bases from V and 1 base from J; bases unmatched to any gene: 2. Germline CDR1 reads LNHDA; CDR2 reads SQIVND (reference sequence). This CDR3 is CASSWGLSYEQYF. Written as DNA, the CDR3 is TGTGCCAGTAGTTGGGGACTATCCTACGAGCAGTACTTC.

The chain carries TRBV6-5 and TRBJ1-2; a possible D gene is TRBD1 (6 bases). Germline values: CDR1 MNHEY, CDR2 SVGAGI. The CDR3 consists of 15 residues. Trimming removed 0 bases at V and 4 bases at J, with 12 bases between. The CDR3, as DNA: TGTGCCAGCAGTTACTCGTCGGGCAGGGGCTATGGCTACACCTTC. Translating gives CASSYSSGRGYGYTF.

This clone was seen a few times. J is TRBJ2-2 and V is TRBV10-3; tentatively, D is TRBD2 (6 bases). Germline CDR1 ENHRY, CDR2 SYGVKD. Trimming cost V 6 bases and J 5 bases, with 10 bases left between them. The CDR3 totals 13 residues. CDR3 amino acids: CAIRTSGTGELFF. The CDR3 coding sequence is TGTGCCATCAGGACTAGTGGAACCGGGGAGCTGTTTTTT.

The rearrangement joins TRBV6-1 to TRBJ2-2; no definite D call. Trimming shortened V by 4 bases and J by 0 bases, and 9 bases separated the two germline ends. The CDR3 sequence is 15 residues long. Germline V gene sequence: CDR1 MNHNS, CDR2 SASEGT. The chain's CDR3 is CASSGSNPNTGELFF. CDR3 nucleotides: TGTGCCAGCAGTGGATCTAACCCGAACACCGGGGAGCTGTTTTTT.